Given below is one T cell receptor beta chain in context. The ends were cut back, 2 bases at V and 6 bases at J, with 17 bases in the middle. CDR3 length: 15 residues. Germline V gives CDR1 SGDLS, CDR2 YYNGEE. This specimen comes from a study of T cell changes during pregnancy in multiple sclerosis. Only in-frame clones appear in the TCRdb table, and some are missing; sequencing was by immunoSEQ multiplex PCR. The sample carries approximately 74,000 clones, around nine tenths recorded once. Specimen: peripheral blood, collected before pregnancy. This TCR was sampled from a female donor with multiple sclerosis, enrolled in a pregnancy study. The chain joins TRBV9 to TRBJ1-2; D possibly corresponds to TRBD1 (5 bases). The CDR3 coding sequence is TGTGCCAGCAGCGTCCCGACAGCGGGTATCCATGGCTACACCTTC. It yields the protein CASSVPTAGIHGYTF. The whole variable domain, filled in from reference TRBV9 and TRBJ1-2, reads DSGVTQTPKHLITATGQRVTLRCSPRSGDLSVYWYQQSLDQGLQFLIQYYNGEERAKGNILERFSAQQFPDLHSELNLSSLELGDSALYFCASSVPTAGIHGYTFGSGTRLTVV.